This note documents a single T cell receptor (beta chain) sequence. Antigen specificity is unknown. This sample is part of a study of beta chain features in type 1 diabetes. Of the isolated RNA, all was reverse transcribed, and so the sequenced material was expressed TCRB transcripts. Libraries were prepared by immunoSEQ multiplex PCR; TCRdb keeps only in-frame clonotypes and omits some of them. The table has 25,000 to 30,000 clones, less than 75% seen once. Germline trimming cut 3 bases from V and 7 bases from J; bases unmatched to any gene: 14. CDR3 size: 17 residues. CDR1 and CDR2 from the germline V gene are SGHVS and FQNEAQ. Overall study results and limits: Among all four CD4+ subsets, Type 1 diabetes patients had TCRB CDR3s that were moderately but significantly shorter.

The sample comprised Tregs from blood. The source is a woman aged 25 to 39 with type 1 diabetes. V usage is TRBV7-8 and J usage is TRBJ2-1; 8 bases are shared with TRBD1. CDR3 protein: CASSFGGGQGARNEQFF. The CDR3 DNA is TGTGCCAGCAGCTTTGGGGGAGGCCAGGGGGCTCGGAATGAGCAGTTCTTC. The whole variable domain, remainder taken from reference TRBV7-8 and TRBJ2-1, is GAGVSQSPRYKVAKRGQDVALRCDPISGHVSLFWYQQALGQGPEFLTYFQNEAQLDKSGLPSDRFFAERPEGSVSTLKIQRTQQEDSAVYLCASSFGGGQGARNEQFFGPGTRLTVL.